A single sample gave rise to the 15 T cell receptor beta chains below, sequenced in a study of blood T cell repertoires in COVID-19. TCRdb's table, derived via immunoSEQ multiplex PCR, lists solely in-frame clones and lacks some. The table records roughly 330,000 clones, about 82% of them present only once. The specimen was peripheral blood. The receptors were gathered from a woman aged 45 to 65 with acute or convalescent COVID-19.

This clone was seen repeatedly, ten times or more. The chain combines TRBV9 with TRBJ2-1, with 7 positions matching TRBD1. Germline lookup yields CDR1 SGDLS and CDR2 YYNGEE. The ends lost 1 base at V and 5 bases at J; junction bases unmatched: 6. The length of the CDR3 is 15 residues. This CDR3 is CASSVTGTVNNEQFF. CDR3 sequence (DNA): TGTGCCAGCAGCGTAACCGGGACAGTTAACAATGAGCAGTTCTTC.

The CDR3 protein is CASIRVWNTEAFF. DNA of the CDR3: TGTGCCAGCATTCGGGTTTGGAACACTGAAGCTTTCTTT. J is TRBJ1-1 and V is TRBV7-9; D not resolved. Germline V gives CDR1 SEHNR, CDR2 FQNEAQ (reference sequence). V was pared by 7 bases and J by 1 base, with 10 bases between. The CDR3 runs 13 residues.

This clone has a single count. The CDR3 here is CASCYTLVPSGRDTGELFF. CDR3 DNA: TGTGCCAGCTGCTATACTCTGGTCCCTAGCGGGAGGGACACCGGGGAGCTGTTTTTT. V usage is TRBV6-4 and J usage is TRBJ2-2, with 12 bases lining up with TRBD2. V shed 8 bases and J 3 bases; nucleotides not matched to a gene: 16. Germline V gene lookup returns CDR1 MRHNA and CDR2 SNTAGT. CDR3 length: 19 residues.

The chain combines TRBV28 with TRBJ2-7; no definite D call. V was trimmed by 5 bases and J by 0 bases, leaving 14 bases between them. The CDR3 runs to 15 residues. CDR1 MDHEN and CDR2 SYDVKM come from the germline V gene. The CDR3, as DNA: TGTGCCAGCAGTCCCGGCACTCCTAGCTCCTACGAGCAGTACTTC. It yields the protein CASSPGTPSSYEQYF. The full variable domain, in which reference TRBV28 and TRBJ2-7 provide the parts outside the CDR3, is DVKVTQSSRYLVKRTGEKVFLECVQDMDHENMFWYRQDPGLGLRLIYFSYDVKMKEKGDIPEGYSVSREKKERFSLILESASTNQTSMYLCASSPGTPSSYEQYFGPGTRLTVT.

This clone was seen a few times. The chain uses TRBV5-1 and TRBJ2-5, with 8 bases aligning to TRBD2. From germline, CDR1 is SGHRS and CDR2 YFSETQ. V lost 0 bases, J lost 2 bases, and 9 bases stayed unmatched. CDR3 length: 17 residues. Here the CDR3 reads CASSLGGRGALQETQYF. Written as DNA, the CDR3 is TGCGCCAGCAGCTTGGGTGGGCGGGGGGCCCTTCAAGAGACCCAGTACTTC.

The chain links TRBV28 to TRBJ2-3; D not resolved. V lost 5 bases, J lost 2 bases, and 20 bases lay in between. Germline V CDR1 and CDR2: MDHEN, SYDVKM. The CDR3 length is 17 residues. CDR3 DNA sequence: TGTGCCAGCAGTCCCCTGCGGATACAAACAATCACAGATACGCAGTATTTT. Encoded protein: CASSPLRIQTITDTQYF. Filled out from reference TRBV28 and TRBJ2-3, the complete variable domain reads DVKVTQSSRYLVKRTGEKVFLECVQDMDHENMFWYRQDPGLGLRLIYFSYDVKMKEKGDIPEGYSVSREKKERFSLILESASTNQTSMYLCASSPLRIQTITDTQYFGPGTRLTVL.

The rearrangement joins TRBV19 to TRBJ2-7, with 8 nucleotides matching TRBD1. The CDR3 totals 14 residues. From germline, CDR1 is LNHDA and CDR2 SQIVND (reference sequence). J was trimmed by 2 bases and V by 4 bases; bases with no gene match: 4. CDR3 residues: CASSTLTGAYEQYF. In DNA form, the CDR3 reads TGTGCCAGTAGTACCCTGACAGGGGCCTACGAGCAGTACTTC.

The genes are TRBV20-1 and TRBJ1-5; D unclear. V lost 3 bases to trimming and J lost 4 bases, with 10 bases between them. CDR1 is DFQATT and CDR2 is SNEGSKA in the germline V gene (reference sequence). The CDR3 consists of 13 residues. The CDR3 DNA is TGCAGTGCTAGTCTAACACAGAATCAGCCCCAGCATTTT. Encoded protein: CSASLTQNQPQHF.

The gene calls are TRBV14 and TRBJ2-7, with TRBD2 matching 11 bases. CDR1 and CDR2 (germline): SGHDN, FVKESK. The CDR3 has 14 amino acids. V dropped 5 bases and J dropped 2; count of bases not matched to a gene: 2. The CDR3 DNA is TGTGCCAGCAGCTGGGGACTAGCGGCCTACGAGCAGTACTTC. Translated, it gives CASSWGLAAYEQYF.

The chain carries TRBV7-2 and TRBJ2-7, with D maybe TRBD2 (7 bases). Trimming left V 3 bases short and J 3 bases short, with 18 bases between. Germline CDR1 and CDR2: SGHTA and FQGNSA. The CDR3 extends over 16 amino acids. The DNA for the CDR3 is TGTGCCAGCAGCTTGGGGGGCGGGAGAGTTGGCTACGAGCAGTACTTC. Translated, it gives CASSLGGGRVGYEQYF.

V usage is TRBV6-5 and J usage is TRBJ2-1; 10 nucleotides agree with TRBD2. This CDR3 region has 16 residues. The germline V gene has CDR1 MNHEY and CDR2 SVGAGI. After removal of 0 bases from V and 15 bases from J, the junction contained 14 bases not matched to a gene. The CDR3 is CASSYSDASGRSRRFF. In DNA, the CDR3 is TGTGCCAGCAGTTACTCGGACGCTAGCGGGAGATCCAGACGGTTCTTC.

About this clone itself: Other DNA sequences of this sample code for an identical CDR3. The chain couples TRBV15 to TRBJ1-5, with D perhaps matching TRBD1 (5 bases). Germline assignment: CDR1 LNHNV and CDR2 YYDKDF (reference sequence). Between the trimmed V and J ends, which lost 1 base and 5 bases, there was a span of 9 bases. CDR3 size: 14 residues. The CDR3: CATSRGQGDQPQHF. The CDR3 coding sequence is TGTGCCACCAGCAGAGGGCAGGGTGATCAGCCCCAGCATTTT.

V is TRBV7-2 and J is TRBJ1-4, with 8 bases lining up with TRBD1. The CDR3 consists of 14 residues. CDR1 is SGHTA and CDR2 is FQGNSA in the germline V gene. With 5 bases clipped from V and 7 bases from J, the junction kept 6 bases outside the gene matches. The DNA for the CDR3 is TGTGCCAGCAGCGGCCGGACAGGGAGTGAAAAACTGTTTTTT. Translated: CASSGRTGSEKLFF.

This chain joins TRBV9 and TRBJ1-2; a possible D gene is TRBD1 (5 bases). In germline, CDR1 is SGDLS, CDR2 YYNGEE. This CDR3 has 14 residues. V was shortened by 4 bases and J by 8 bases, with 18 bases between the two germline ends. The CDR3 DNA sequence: TGTGCCAGCAGCTCCCGGACAAACCAGGGAGGCTACACCTTC. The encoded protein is CASSSRTNQGGYTF.

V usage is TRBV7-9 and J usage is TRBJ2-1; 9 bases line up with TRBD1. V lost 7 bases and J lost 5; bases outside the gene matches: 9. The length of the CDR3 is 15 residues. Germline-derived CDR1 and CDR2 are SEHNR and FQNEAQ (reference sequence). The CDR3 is CASNVGQGPHNEQFF. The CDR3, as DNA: TGTGCCAGCAACGTCGGACAGGGGCCACACAATGAGCAGTTCTTC. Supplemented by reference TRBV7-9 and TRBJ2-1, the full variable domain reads DTGVSQNPRHKITKRGQNVTFRCDPISEHNRLYWYRQTLGQGPEFLTYFQNEAQLEKSRLLSDRFSAERPKGSFSTLEIQRTEQGDSAMYLCASNVGQGPHNEQFFGPGTRLTVL.